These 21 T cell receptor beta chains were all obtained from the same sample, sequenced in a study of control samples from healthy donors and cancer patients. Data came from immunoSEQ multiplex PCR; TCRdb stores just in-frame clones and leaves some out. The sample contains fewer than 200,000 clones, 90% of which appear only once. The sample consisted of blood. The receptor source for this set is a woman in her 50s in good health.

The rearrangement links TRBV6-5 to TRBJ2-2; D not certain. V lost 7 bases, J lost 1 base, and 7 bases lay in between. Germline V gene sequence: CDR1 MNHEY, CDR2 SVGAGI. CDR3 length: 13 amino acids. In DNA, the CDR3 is TGTGCCAGCACCCCGAGGAACACCGGGGAGCTGTTTTTT. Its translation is CASTPRNTGELFF.

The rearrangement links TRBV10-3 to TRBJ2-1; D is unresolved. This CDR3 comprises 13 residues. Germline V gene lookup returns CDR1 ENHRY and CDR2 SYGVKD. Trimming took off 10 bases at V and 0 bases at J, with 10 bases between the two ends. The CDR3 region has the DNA TGTGCCAGTACACAGAGCTCCTACAATGAGCAGTTCTTC. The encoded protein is CASTQSSYNEQFF.

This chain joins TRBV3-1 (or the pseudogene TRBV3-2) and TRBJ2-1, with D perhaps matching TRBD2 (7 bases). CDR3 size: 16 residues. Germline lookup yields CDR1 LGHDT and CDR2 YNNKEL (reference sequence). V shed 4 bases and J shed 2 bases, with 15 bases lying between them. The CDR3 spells CASSPYGGGTYNEQFF. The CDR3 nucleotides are TGTGCCAGCAGCCCGTATGGCGGGGGCACCTACAATGAGCAGTTCTTC.

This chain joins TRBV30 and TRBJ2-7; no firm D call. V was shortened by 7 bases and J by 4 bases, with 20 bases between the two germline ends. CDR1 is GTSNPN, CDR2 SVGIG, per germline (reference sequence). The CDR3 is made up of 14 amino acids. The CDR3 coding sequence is TGTGCCTTAAGTACCCGTTTCCCCACTTACGAGCAGTACTTC. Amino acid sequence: CALSTRFPTYEQYF.

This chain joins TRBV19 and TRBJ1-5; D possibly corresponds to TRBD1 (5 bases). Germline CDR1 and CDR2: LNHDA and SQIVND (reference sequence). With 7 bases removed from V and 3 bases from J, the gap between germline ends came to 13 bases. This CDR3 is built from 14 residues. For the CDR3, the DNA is TGTGCCAGTAACCCCACAGGTACCAATCAGCCCCAGCATTTT. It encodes CASNPTGTNQPQHF.

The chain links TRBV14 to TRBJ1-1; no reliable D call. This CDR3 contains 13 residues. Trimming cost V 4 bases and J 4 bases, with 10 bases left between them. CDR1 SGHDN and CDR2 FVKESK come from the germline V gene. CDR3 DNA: TGTGCCAGCAGCCTTATCGCGGGCACTGAAGCTTTCTTT. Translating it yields CASSLIAGTEAFF.

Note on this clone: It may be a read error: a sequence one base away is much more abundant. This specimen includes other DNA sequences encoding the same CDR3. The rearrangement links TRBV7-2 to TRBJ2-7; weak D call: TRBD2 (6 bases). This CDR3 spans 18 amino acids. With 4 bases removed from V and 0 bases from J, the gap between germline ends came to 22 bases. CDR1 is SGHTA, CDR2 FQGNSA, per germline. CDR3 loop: CASSSSLGERGSSYEQYF. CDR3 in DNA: TGTGCCAGCAGCTCCTCTCTGGGGGAACGGGGGAGCTCCTACGAGCAGTACTTC.

The CDR3 nucleotides read TGTGCCTGGAGTCACCTGGGTACAGGGAGCTCCTATAATTCACCCCTCCACTTT. Translating it yields CAWSHLGTGSSYNSPLHF. The V call is TRBV30, the J call TRBJ1-6, with D possibly being TRBD1 (6 bases). The CDR3 loop spans 18 amino acids. V lost 2 bases to trimming and J lost 0 bases, with 17 bases between them. The germline CDR1 and CDR2 sequences are GTSNPN and SVGIG (reference sequence).

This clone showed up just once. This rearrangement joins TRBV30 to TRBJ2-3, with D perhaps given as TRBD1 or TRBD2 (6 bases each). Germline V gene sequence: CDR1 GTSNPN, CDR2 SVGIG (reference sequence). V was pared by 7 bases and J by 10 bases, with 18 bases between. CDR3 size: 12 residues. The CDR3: CAYQSGGHPQYF. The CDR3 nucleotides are TGTGCCTACCAGAGTGGGGGGCACCCGCAGTATTTT.

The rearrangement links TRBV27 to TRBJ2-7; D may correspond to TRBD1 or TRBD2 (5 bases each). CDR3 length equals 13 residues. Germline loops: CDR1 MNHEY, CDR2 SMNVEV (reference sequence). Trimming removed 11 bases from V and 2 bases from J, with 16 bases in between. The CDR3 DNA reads TGTGCCGGGTCGGGACGAGAAACCTACGAGCAGTACTTC. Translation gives CAGSGRETYEQYF.

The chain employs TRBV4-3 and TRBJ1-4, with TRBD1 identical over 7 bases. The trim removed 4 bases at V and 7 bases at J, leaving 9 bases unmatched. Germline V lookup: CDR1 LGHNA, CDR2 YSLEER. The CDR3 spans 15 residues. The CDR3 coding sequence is TGCGCCAGCAGCCTCGACAGGGTCAGGAGTGAAAAACTGTTTTTT. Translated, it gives CASSLDRVRSEKLFF.

The CDR3 region has the DNA TGTGCCAGCAGCTCCTACGGGAGTTACAATGAGCAGTTCTTC. Protein product: CASSSYGSYNEQFF. The chain carries TRBV7-3 and TRBJ2-1; weak D call: TRBD2 (6 bases). Trimming left V 4 bases short and J 4 bases short, with 11 bases between. The CDR3 extends over 14 amino acids. CDR1 SGHTA and CDR2 FQGTGA come from the germline V gene.

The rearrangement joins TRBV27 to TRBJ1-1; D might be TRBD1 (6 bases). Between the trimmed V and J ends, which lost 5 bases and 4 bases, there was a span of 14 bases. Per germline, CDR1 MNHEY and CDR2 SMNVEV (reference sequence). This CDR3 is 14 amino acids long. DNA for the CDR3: TGTGCCAGCAGTCGGGAGGGGGTGAGCACTGAAGCTTTCTTT. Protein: CASSREGVSTEAFF.

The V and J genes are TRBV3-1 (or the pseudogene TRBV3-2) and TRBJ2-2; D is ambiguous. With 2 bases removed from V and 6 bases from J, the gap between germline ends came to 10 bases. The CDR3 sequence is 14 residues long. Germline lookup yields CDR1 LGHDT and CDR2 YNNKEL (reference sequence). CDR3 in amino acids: CASSQSYRAGELFF. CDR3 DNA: TGTGCCAGCAGCCAATCATATCGCGCCGGGGAGCTGTTTTTT.

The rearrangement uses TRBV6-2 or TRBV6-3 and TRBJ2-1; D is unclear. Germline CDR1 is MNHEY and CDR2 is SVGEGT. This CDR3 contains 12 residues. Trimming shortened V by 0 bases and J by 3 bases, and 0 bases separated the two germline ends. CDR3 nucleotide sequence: TGTGCCAGCAGTTACTCCTACAATGAGCAGTTCTTC. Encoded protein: CASSYSYNEQFF.

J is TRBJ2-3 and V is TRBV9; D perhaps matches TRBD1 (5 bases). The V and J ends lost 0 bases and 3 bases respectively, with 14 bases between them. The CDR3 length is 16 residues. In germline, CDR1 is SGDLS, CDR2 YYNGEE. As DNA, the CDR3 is TGTGCCAGCAGCGTAGCTATCCAGGGCGCTACAGATACGCAGTATTTT. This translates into CASSVAIQGATDTQYF.

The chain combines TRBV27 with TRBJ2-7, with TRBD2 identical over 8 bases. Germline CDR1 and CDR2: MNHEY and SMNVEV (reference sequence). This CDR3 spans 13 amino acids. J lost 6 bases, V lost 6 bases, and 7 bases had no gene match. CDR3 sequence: CASRQREQGEQYF. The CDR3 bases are TGTGCCAGCAGGCAGCGGGAGCAGGGCGAGCAGTACTTC.

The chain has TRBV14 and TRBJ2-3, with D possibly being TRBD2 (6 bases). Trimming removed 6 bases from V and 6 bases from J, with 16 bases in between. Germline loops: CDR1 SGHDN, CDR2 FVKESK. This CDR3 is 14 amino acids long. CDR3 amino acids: CASRRDSPRDTQYF. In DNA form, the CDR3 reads TGTGCCAGCAGGCGGGACTCCCCGAGGGATACGCAGTATTTT.

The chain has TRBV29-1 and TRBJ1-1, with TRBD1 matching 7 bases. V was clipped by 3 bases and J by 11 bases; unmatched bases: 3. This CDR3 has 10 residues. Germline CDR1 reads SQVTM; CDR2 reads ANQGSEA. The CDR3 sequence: CSVDGRGAFF. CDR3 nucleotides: TGCAGCGTTGATGGCAGGGGGGCTTTCTTT.

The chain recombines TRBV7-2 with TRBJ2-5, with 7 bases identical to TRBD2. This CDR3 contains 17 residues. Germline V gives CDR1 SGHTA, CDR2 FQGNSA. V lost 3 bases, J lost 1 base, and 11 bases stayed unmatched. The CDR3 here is CASSLGLLATLQETQYF. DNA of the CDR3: TGTGCCAGCAGCTTGGGCCTACTAGCGACACTCCAAGAGACCCAGTACTTC.

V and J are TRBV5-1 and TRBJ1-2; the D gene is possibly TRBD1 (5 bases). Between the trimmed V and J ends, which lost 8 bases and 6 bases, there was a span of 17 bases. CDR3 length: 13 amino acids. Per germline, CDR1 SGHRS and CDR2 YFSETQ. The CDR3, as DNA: TGCGCCAGTGCTCCGGGGGAGGGGAATGGCTACACCTTC. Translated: CASAPGEGNGYTF. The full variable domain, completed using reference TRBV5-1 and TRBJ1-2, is KAGVTQTPRYLIKTRGQQVTLSCSPISGHRSVSWYQQTPGQGLQFLFEYFSETQRNKGNFPGRFSGRQFSNSRSEMNVSTLELGDSALYLCASAPGEGNGYTFGSGTRLTVV.